This T cell receptor beta chain was captured in a study of blood T cell repertoires in COVID-19. Clones were sequenced by immunoSEQ multiplex PCR, and TCRdb holds only the in-frame ones, with some missing. Among around 50,000 clones listed, about 78% were seen once. Per germline, CDR1 LGHDT and CDR2 YNNKEL (reference sequence). The CDR3 covers 14 residues. J gave up 8 bases and V 4 bases, and 6 bases lay outside the gene matches. This chain links TRBV3-1 (or the pseudogene TRBV3-2) with TRBJ1-4; TRBD1 matches 8 bases. The sequence was collected from a woman aged 50 to 60 with acute COVID-19. What was sequenced was PBMCs or T cells enriched from blood (not recorded which). The CDR3 spells CASSPGTGREKLFF. The CDR3 nucleotides are TGTGCCAGCAGCCCAGGGACAGGAAGAGAAAAACTGTTTTTT.